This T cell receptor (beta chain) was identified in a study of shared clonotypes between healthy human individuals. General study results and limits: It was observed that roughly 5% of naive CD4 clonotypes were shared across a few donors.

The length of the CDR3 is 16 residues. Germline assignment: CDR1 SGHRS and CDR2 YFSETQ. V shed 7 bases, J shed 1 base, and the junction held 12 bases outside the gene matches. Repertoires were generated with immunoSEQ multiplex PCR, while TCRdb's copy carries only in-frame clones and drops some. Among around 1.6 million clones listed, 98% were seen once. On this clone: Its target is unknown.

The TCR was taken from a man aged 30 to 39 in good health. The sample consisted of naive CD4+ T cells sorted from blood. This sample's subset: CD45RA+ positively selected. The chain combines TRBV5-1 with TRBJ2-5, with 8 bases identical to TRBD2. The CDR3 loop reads CASAKAARGAQETQYF. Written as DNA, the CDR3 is TGCGCCAGCGCTAAGGCCGCGCGGGGGGCCCAAGAGACCCAGTACTTC.